Listed here are 8 T cell receptor beta chains from one sample, sequenced in a study of somatic mutations in cytotoxic T cells in rheumatoid arthritis. Assay used: immunoSEQ multiplex PCR; TCRdb lists only in-frame clones, some missing. This table holds around 11,000 clones, about 80% found once. Source material: CD8+ T cells sorted from blood. The receptors stem from an adult with rheumatoid arthritis.

V is TRBV28 and J is TRBJ2-7; 8 positions match TRBD2. CDR3 length: 15 amino acids. From germline, CDR1 is MDHEN and CDR2 SYDVKM. After removal of 5 bases from V and 6 bases from J, the junction contained 12 bases not matched to a gene. CDR3 sequence reads: CASSMTLAGTSEQYF. The CDR3 DNA reads TGTGCCAGCAGTATGACCTTAGCGGGGACGTCCGAGCAGTACTTC.

The chain joins TRBV11-2 to TRBJ2-7; TRBD2 matches 9 bases. Germline V gene lookup returns CDR1 SGHAT and CDR2 FQNNGV. This CDR3 has 15 residues. Unmatched junction bases numbered 5, after V lost 3 bases and J lost 2 bases. The CDR3 region is CASSFRLAGPYEQYF. The CDR3 DNA sequence: TGTGCCAGCAGCTTTAGGCTAGCGGGACCCTACGAGCAGTACTTC. Variable domain in full (rest from reference TRBV11-2 and TRBJ2-7): EAGVAQSPRYKIIEKRQSVAFWCNPISGHATLYWYQQILGQGPKLLIQFQNNGVVDDSQLPKDRFSAERLKGVDSTLKIQPAKLEDSAVYLCASSFRLAGPYEQYFGPGTRLTVT.

This rearrangement joins TRBV27 to TRBJ1-1; maybe TRBD1 (5 bases). The germline gives CDR1 MNHEY, CDR2 SMNVEV (reference sequence). This CDR3 comprises 15 residues. V was trimmed by 0 bases and J by 3 bases, leaving 11 bases between them. CDR3 sequence: CASSLSSGTYTEAFF. CDR3 DNA: TGTGCCAGCAGTTTATCGAGCGGGACTTACACTGAAGCTTTCTTT.

The rearrangement links TRBV7-6 to TRBJ2-3, with 8 bases lining up with TRBD2. The length of the CDR3 is 18 residues. V lost 3 bases, J lost 0 bases, and 11 bases stayed unmatched. CDR1 and CDR2 (germline): SGHVS, FNYEAQ. Here the CDR3 DNA reads TGTGCCAGCAGCTTGATCCCGGGGGGGCAGGAGAGCACAGATACGCAGTATTTT. Its translation: CASSLIPGGQESTDTQYF.

The chain combines TRBV5-4 with TRBJ2-3; D is undetermined. Germline lookup yields CDR1 SGHNT and CDR2 YYREEE (reference sequence). Trimming cost V 0 bases and J 2 bases, with 7 bases left between them. This CDR3 is built from 14 residues. The CDR3 is CASSLEGNTDTQYF. CDR3 nucleotides: TGTGCCAGCAGCTTGGAAGGGAACACAGATACGCAGTATTTT.

This rearrangement joins TRBV30 to TRBJ2-7; TRBD2 agrees at 7 bases. CDR1 is GTSNPN and CDR2 is SVGIG in the germline V gene (reference sequence). Trimming took 0 bases from V and 2 from J; bases not matched to a gene: 4. The CDR3 is 14 amino acids. CDR3 loop: CAWSVAGAAYEQYF. The CDR3 DNA sequence: TGTGCCTGGAGTGTTGCGGGAGCGGCCTACGAGCAGTACTTC.

The V call is TRBV4-3, the J call TRBJ1-1; D possibly corresponds to TRBD1 (5 bases). The germline V gene has CDR1 LGHNA and CDR2 YSLEER. There are 14 residues in the CDR3. The ends were cut back, 6 bases at V and 7 bases at J, with 18 bases in the middle. CDR3 protein: CASSLGEGSFEAFF. The DNA for the CDR3 is TGCGCCAGCAGTCTTGGGGAGGGGAGTTTTGAAGCTTTCTTT.

The chain has TRBV5-4 and TRBJ1-2; D gene uncertain. Germline V gives CDR1 SGHNT, CDR2 YYREEE (reference sequence). Trimming took 0 bases from V and 4 from J, leaving 16 bases between them. This CDR3 is 16 amino acids long. CDR3: CASSLAVGIDAYGYTF. The CDR3 DNA is TGTGCCAGCAGCTTGGCTGTAGGGATCGATGCCTATGGCTACACCTTC.